This TCR beta chain came from a study of cytomegalovirus exposure and HLA in healthy donors. The CDR3 length is 17 residues. V was pared by 5 bases and J by 0 bases, with 17 bases between. CDR1 and CDR2 from the germline V gene are SGHVS and FQNEAQ. Using immunoSEQ multiplex PCR, the repertoire was profiled, and TCRdb retains in-frame clones only, with some absent. Among roughly 190,000 clones, roughly 88% were seen once, and the ten largest hold roughly 1.5%. Sequenced input: PBMCs. The clonotype comes from a woman aged 18-30 years in good health and CMV-seronegative. The chain recombines TRBV7-8 with TRBJ1-5; the D gene is possibly TRBD1 (6 bases). The CDR3 DNA reads as TGTGCCAGCAGCCCTTTTCCCGGACAGAATAGCAATCAGCCCCAGCATTTT. Residues: CASSPFPGQNSNQPQHF.